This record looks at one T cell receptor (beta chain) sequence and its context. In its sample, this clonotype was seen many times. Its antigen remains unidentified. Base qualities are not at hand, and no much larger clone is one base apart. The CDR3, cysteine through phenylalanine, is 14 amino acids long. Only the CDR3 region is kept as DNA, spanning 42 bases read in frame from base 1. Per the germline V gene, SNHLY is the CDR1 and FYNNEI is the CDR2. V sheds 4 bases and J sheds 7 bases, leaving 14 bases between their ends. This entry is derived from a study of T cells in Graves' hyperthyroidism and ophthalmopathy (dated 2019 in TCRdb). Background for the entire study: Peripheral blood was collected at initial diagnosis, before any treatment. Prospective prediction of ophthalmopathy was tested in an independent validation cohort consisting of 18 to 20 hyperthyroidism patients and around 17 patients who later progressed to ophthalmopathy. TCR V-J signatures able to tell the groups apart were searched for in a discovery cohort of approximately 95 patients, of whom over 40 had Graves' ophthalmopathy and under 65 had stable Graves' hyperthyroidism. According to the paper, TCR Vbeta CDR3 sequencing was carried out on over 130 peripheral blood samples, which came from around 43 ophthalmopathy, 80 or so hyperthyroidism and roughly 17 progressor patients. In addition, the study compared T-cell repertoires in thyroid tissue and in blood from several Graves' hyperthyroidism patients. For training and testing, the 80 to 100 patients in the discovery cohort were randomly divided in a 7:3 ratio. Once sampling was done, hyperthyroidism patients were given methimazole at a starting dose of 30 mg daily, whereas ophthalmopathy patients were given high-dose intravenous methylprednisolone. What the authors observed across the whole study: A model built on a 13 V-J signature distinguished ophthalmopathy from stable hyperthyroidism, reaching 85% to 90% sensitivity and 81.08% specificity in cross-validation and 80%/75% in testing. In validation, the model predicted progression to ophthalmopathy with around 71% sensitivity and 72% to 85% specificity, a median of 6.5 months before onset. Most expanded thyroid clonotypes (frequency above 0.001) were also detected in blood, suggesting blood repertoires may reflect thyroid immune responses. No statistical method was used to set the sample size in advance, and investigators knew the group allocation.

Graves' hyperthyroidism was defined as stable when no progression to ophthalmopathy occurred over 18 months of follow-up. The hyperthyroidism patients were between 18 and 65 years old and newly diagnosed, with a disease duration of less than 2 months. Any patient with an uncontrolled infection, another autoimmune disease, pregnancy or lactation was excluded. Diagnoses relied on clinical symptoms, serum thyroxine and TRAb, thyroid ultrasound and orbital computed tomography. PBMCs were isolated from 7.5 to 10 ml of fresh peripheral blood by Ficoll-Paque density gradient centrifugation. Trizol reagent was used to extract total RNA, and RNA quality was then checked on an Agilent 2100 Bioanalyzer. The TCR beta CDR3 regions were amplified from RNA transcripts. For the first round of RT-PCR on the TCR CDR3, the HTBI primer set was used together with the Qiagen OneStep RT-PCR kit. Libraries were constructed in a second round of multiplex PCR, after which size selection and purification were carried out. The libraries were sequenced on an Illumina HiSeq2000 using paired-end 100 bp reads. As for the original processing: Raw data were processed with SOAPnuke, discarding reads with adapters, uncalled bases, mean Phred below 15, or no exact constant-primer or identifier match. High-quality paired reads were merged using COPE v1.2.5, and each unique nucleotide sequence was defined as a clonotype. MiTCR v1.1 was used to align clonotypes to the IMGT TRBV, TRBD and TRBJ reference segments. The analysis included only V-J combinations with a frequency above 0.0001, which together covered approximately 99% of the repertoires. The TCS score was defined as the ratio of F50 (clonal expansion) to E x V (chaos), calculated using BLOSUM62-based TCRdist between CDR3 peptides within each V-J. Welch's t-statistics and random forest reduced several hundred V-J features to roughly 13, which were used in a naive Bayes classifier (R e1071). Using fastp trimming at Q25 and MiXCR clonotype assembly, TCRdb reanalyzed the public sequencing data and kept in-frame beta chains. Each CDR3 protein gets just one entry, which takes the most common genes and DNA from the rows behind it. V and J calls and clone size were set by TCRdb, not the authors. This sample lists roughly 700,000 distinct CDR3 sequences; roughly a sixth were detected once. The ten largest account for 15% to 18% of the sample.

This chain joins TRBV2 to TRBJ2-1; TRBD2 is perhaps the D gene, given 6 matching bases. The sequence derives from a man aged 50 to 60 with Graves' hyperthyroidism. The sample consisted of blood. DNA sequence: TGTGCCAGCAGTGGTCGGACTCGGGGGAATGAGCAGTTCTTC. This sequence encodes CASSGRTRGNEQFF.